A few counts support the clone carrying this T cell receptor (beta chain). Antigen: not known. The data were taken from a study of cytomegalovirus exposure and HLA in healthy donors. Study conclusions and caveats: Reported results showed that the classifier diagnosed cytomegalovirus status with high specificity and sensitivity. The records held CMV serostatus as the only immune exposure information.

The ends lost 1 base at V and 1 base at J; junction bases unmatched: 7. CDR3 size: 16 residues. The PCR had 60 Vbeta and 13 Jbeta primers. Sequenced by immunoSEQ multiplex PCR; TCRdb stores in-frame clones only, minus some. Among about 64,000 clones listed, about 61% were seen once. The TCR sequence derives from a woman aged 45 to 65 in good health and CMV-seronegative. V gene TRBV5-3 combines with J gene TRBJ1-2; 7 nucleotides agree with TRBD1. TRBV5-3 is identified as an open reading frame with a role that is uncertain. The sample taken for sequencing was PBMCs. CDR3 DNA: TGTGCCAGAAGCTTGCAGGGACAGCGCTTTAACTATGGCTACACCTTC. Translated: CARSLQGQRFNYGYTF.